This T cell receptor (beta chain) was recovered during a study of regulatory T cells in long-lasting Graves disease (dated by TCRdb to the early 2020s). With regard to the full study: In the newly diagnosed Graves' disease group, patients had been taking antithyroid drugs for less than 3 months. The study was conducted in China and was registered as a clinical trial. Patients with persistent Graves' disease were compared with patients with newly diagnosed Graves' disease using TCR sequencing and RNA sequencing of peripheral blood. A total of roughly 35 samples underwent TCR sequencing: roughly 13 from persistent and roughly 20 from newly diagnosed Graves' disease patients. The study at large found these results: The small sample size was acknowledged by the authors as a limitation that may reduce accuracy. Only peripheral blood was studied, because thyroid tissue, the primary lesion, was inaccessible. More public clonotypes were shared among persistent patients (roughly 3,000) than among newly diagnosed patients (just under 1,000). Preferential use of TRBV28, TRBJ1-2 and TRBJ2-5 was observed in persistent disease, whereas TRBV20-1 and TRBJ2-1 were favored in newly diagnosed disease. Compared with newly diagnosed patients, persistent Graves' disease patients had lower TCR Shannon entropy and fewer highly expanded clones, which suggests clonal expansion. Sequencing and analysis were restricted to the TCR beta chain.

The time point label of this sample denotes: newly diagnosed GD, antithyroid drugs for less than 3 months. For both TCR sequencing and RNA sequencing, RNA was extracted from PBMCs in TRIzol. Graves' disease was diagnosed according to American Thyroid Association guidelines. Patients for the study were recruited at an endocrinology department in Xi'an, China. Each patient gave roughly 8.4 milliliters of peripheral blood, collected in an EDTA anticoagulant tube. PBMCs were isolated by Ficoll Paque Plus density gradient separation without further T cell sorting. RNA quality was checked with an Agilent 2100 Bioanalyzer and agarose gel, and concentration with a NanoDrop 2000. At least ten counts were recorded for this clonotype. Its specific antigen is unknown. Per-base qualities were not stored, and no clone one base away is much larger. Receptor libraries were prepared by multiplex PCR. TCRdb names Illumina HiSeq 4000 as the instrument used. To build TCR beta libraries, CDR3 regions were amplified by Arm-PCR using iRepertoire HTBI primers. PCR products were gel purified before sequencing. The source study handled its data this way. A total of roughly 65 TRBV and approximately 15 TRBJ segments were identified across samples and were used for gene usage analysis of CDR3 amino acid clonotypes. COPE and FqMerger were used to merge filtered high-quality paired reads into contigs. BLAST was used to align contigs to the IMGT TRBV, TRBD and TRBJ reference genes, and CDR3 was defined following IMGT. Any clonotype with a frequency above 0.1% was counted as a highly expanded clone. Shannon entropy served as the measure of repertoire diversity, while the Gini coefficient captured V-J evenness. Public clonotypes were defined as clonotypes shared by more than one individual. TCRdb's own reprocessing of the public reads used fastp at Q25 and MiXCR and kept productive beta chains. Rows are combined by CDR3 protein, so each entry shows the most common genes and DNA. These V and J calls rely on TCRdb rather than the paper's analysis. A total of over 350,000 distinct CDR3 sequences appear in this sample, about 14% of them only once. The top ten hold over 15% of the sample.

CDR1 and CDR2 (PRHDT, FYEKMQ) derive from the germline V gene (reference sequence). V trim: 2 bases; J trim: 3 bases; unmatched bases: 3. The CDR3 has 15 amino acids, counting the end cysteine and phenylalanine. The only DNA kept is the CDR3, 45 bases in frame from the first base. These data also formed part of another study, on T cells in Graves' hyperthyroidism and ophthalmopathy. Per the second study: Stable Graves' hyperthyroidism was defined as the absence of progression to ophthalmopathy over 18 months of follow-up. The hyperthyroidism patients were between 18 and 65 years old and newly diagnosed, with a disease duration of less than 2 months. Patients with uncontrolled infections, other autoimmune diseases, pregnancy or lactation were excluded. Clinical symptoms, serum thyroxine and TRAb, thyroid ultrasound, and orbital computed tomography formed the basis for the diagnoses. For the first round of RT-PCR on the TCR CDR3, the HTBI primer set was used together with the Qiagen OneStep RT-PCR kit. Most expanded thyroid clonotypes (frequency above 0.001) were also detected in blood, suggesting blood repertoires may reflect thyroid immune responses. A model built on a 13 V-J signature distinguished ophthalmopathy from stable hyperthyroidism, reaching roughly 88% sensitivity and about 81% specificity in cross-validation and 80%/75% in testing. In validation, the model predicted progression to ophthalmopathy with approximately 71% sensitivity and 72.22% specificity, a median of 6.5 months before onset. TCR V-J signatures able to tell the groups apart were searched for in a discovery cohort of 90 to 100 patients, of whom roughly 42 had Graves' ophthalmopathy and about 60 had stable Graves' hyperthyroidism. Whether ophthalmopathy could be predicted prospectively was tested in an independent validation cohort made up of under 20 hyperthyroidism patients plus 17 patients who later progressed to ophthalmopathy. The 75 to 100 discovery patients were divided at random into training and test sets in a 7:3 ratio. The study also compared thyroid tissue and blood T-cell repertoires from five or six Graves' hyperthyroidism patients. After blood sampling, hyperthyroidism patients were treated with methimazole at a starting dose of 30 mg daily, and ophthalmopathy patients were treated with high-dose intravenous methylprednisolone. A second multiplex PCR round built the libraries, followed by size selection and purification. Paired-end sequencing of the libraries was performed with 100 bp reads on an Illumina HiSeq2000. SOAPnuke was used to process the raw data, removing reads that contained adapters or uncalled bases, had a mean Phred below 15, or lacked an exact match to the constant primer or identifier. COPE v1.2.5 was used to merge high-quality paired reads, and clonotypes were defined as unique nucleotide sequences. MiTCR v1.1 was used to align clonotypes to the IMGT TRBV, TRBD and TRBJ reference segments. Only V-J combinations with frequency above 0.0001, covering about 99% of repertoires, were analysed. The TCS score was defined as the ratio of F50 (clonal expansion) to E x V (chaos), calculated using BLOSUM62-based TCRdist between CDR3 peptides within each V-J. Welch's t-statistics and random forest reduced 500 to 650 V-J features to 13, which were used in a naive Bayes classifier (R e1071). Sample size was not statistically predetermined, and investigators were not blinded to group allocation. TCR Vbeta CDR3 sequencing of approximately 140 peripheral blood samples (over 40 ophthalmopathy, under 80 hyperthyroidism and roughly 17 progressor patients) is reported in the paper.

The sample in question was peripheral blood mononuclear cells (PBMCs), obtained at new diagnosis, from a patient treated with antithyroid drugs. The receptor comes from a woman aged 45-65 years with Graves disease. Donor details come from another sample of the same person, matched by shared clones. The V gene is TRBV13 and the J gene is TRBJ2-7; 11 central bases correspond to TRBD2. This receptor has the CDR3 CASSLRLAGNYEQYF. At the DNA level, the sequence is TGTGCCAGCAGCTTACGACTAGCGGGGAACTACGAGCAGTACTTC.